These T cell receptor beta chains were read from a single sample in a study of cytomegalovirus exposure and HLA in healthy donors. Clones were read by immunoSEQ multiplex PCR, and TCRdb kept only the in-frame ones, dropping some. The table has roughly 140,000 clones, approximately 79% seen once. Specimen: PBMCs. All receptors come from a man aged 45-65 years in good health and CMV-seropositive. Both conserved end residues are part of each CDR3. D genes are given only for firm matches. A clone size is listed for some rows: how often the clone was seen (once, few, many), or a class if it is expanded.

size: NA; J: TRBJ1-6; V: TRBV10-1; D: TRBD1; CDR3: CASSVGTGDSPLHF; DNA: TGCGCCAGCAGCGTTGGGACAGGGGATTCACCCCTCCACTTT
size: NA; J: TRBJ2-1; V: TRBV2; D: NA; CDR3: CASGLMRATYNEQFF; DNA: TGTGCCAGCGGCCTTATGCGGGCAACCTACAATGAGCAGTTCTTC
size: NA; J: TRBJ1-2; V: TRBV4-2; D: TRBD1; CDR3: CASSQLTGTGSRYTF; DNA: TGTGCCAGCAGCCAACTTACCGGGACAGGGTCGCGCTACACCTTC
size: NA; J: TRBJ1-2; V: TRBV5-6; D: NA; CDR3: CASSLIGGIGYGYTF; DNA: TGTGCCAGCAGCTTGATTGGGGGGATCGGCTATGGCTACACCTTC
size: few; J: TRBJ1-5; V: TRBV19; D: TRBD1; CDR3: CASSISRGQPQHF; DNA: TGTGCCAGTAGTATAAGCAGGGGGCAGCCCCAGCATTTT
size: NA; J: TRBJ2-3; V: TRBV4-1; D: TRBD2; CDR3: CASFSGRTTDTQYF; DNA: TGCGCCAGCTTTAGCGGGAGGACCACAGATACGCAGTATTTT
size: NA; J: TRBJ1-4; V: TRBV5-1; D: TRBD1; CDR3: CASSYLSIDRTGINEKLFF; DNA: TGCGCCAGCAGCTATTTATCCATTGATAGGACAGGGATTAATGAAAAACTGTTTTTT
size: NA; J: TRBJ2-7; V: TRBV30; D: NA; CDR3: CAWRQGNLYEQYF; DNA: TGTGCCTGGAGACAGGGTAACTTGTACGAGCAGTACTTC
size: NA; J: TRBJ1-4; V: TRBV7-2; D: NA; CDR3: CASSLGGRRTNEKLFF; DNA: TGTGCCAGCAGCTTAGGGGGCAGGCGAACTAATGAAAAACTGTTTTTT
size: few; J: TRBJ2-1; V: TRBV19; D: NA; CDR3: CASSISGYNEQFF; DNA: TGTGCCAGTAGTATTTCAGGGTACAATGAGCAGTTCTTC
size: NA; J: TRBJ2-5; V: TRBV29-1; D: NA; CDR3: CSGGTETQYF; DNA: TGCAGCGGCGGAACAGAGACCCAGTACTTC
size: once; J: TRBJ2-7; V: TRBV11-2; D: NA; CDR3: CASSLDDLASSYEQYF; DNA: TGTGCCAGCAGCTTAGATGACTTGGCTAGCTCCTACGAGCAGTACTTC
size: NA; J: TRBJ1-6; V: TRBV30; D: TRBD1; CDR3: CAGDSGGSPLHF; DNA: TGTGCCGGGGACAGTGGAGGTTCACCCCTCCACTTT
size: NA; J: TRBJ2-7; V: TRBV11-2; D: NA; CDR3: CASSHLRRPYEQYF; DNA: TGTGCCAGCAGCCACCTCAGGCGACCATACGAGCAGTACTTC
size: few; J: TRBJ2-5; V: TRBV14; D: NA; CDR3: CASSQDSGRETQYF; DNA: TGTGCCAGCAGCCAAGACTCCGGTAGAGAGACCCAGTACTTC
size: NA; J: TRBJ1-3; V: TRBV29-1; D: NA; CDR3: CSVRAGGTNSGNTIYF; DNA: TGCAGCGTCCGAGCGGGAGGGACAAACTCTGGAAACACCATATATTTT
size: NA; J: TRBJ1-1; V: TRBV6-1; D: TRBD1; CDR3: CASSEVTGGASEAFF; DNA: TGTGCCAGCAGTGAAGTGACAGGGGGCGCCAGTGAAGCTTTCTTT
size: few; J: TRBJ2-7; V: TRBV6-6; D: NA; CDR3: CASSDIDEQYF; DNA: TGTGCCAGCAGTGACATCGACGAGCAGTACTTC
size: NA; J: TRBJ2-4; V: TRBV28; D: NA; CDR3: CASSLAEMAKNIQYF; DNA: TGTGCCAGCAGTTTGGCTGAAATGGCCAAAAACATTCAGTACTTC
size: NA; J: TRBJ2-5; V: TRBV5-1; D: TRBD2; CDR3: CASSPDSAGAETQYF; DNA: TGCGCCAGCAGCCCCGACTCAGCGGGAGCAGAGACCCAGTACTTC
size: NA; J: TRBJ2-7; V: TRBV7-3; D: TRBD2; CDR3: CASSLYPSGSVSEQYF; DNA: TGTGCCAGCAGCTTATACCCTAGCGGGAGTGTAAGCGAGCAGTACTTC
size: few; J: TRBJ2-1; V: TRBV6-5; D: TRBD2; CDR3: CASTDGLVRNEQFF; DNA: TGTGCCAGCACCGATGGACTAGTTCGGAATGAGCAGTTCTTC
size: once; J: TRBJ2-1; V: TRBV19; D: TRBD2; CDR3: CATRTSGSYNEQFF; DNA: TGTGCCACCCGGACTAGCGGTTCCTACAATGAGCAGTTCTTC
size: NA; J: TRBJ2-7; V: TRBV9; D: NA; CDR3: CASSVGGPRGEQYF; DNA: TGTGCCAGCAGCGTAGGAGGCCCCCGGGGTGAGCAGTACTTC
size: NA; J: TRBJ2-1; V: TRBV7-2; D: NA; CDR3: CASSPGVLSSPFF; DNA: TGTGCCAGCAGCCCCGGGGTGTTGTCCTCTCCGTTCTTC
size: once; J: TRBJ2-7; V: TRBV11-2; D: NA; CDR3: CASSLGLEDFGEQYF; DNA: TGTGCCAGCAGCTTAGGTCTAGAAGACTTTGGCGAGCAGTACTTC
size: NA; J: TRBJ2-1; V: TRBV4-2; D: TRBD2; CDR3: CASSQGGLLAGDEQFF; DNA: TGTGCCAGCAGCCAAGGGGGGCTGCTAGCGGGAGATGAGCAGTTCTTC
size: NA; J: TRBJ2-1; V: TRBV7-8; D: TRBD2; CDR3: CASSLLGKASGKNYEQFF; DNA: TGTGCCAGCAGCTTATTAGGGAAGGCTAGCGGGAAGAACTATGAGCAGTTCTTC
size: NA; J: TRBJ2-7; V: TRBV5-4; D: NA; CDR3: CASRLDYRAHEQYF; DNA: TGTGCCAGCAGACTGGATTACAGGGCCCACGAGCAGTACTTC
size: once; J: TRBJ2-7; V: TRBV5-5; D: NA; CDR3: CASSPTGYEQYF; DNA: TGTGCCAGCAGTCCTACAGGGTACGAGCAGTACTTC
size: once; J: TRBJ2-5; V: TRBV7-9; D: NA; CDR3: CASSLFGGEETQYF; DNA: TGTGCCAGCAGCTTATTCGGCGGGGAAGAGACCCAGTACTTC
size: NA; J: TRBJ2-7; V: TRBV13; D: NA; CDR3: CASSLSRGEQYF; DNA: TGTGCCAGCAGCCTCTCCCGGGGAGAGCAGTACTTC
size: NA; J: TRBJ1-5; V: TRBV6-1; D: NA; CDR3: CASSEYRVQPQHF; DNA: TGTGCCAGCAGTGAATACAGGGTGCAGCCCCAGCATTTT
size: NA; J: TRBJ1-2; V: TRBV30; D: NA; CDR3: CAWRAGINYGYTF; DNA: TGTGCCTGGAGGGCAGGGATAAACTATGGCTACACCTTC
size: NA; J: TRBJ1-6; V: TRBV27; D: NA; CDR3: CASSRDPNSPLHF; DNA: TGTGCCAGCAGCCGGGATCCTAATTCACCCCTCCACTTT
size: NA; J: TRBJ2-5; V: TRBV5-1; D: NA; CDR3: CASSAGTKRETQYF; DNA: TGCGCCAGCAGCGCAGGGACAAAGAGAGAGACCCAGTACTTC
size: NA; J: TRBJ2-7; V: TRBV7-9; D: TRBD1; CDR3: CASSPGQESYEQYF; DNA: TGTGCCAGCAGTCCGGGACAGGAATCCTACGAGCAGTACTTC
size: NA; J: TRBJ2-1; V: TRBV10-3; D: TRBD2; CDR3: CATNDFLRESHNEQFF; DNA: TGTGCCACCAATGACTTCTTGCGGGAGAGTCACAATGAGCAGTTCTTC
size: NA; J: TRBJ2-1; V: TRBV29-1; D: TRBD2; CDR3: CSVVVLAGGGSYNEQFF; DNA: TGCAGCGTTGTGGTCCTAGCGGGAGGGGGCTCCTACAATGAGCAGTTCTTC
size: NA; J: TRBJ2-5; V: TRBV6-5; D: TRBD1; CDR3: CASSSTGGAAWETQYF; DNA: TGTGCCAGCAGTTCTACAGGGGGCGCGGCGTGGGAGACCCAGTACTTC
size: few; J: TRBJ1-5; V: TRBV28; D: NA; CDR3: CASRGQASFNQPQHF; DNA: TGTGCCAGCCGAGGGCAAGCGTCCTTCAATCAGCCCCAGCATTTT
size: few; J: TRBJ1-1; V: TRBV7-2; D: TRBD1; CDR3: CASSSFRTGGPGTEAFF; DNA: TGTGCCAGCAGCTCCTTCCGGACAGGGGGCCCAGGCACTGAAGCTTTCTTT
size: NA; J: TRBJ1-4; V: TRBV6-1; D: TRBD1; CDR3: CASSDADRNNEKLFF; DNA: TGTGCCAGCAGTGACGCGGACAGGAACAATGAAAAACTGTTTTTT
size: NA; J: TRBJ2-3; V: TRBV4-2; D: TRBD2; CDR3: CASSLTSGRAPDTQYF; DNA: TGTGCCAGCAGCCTGACTAGCGGGAGGGCTCCAGATACGCAGTATTTT
size: NA; J: TRBJ2-7; V: TRBV4-2; D: TRBD2; CDR3: CASSQEVAGGYEQYF; DNA: TGTGCCAGCAGCCAAGAGGTAGCGGGAGGGTACGAGCAGTACTTC
size: NA; J: TRBJ2-2; V: TRBV7-2; D: NA; CDR3: CASSLVGGSNTGELFF; DNA: TGTGCCAGCAGCTTAGTTGGGGGCTCGAACACCGGGGAGCTGTTTTTT
size: NA; J: TRBJ2-1; V: TRBV6-5; D: NA; CDR3: CASSPYNEQFF; DNA: TGTGCCAGCAGCCCGTACAATGAGCAGTTCTTC
size: NA; J: TRBJ2-7; V: TRBV5-6; D: NA; CDR3: CASSTSYEQYF; DNA: TGTGCCAGCAGCACTTCCTACGAGCAGTACTTC
size: NA; J: TRBJ1-1; V: TRBV6-5; D: NA; CDR3: CASSRGQMNTEAFF; DNA: TGTGCCAGCAGCAGAGGACAGATGAACACTGAAGCTTTCTTT
size: NA; J: TRBJ2-2; V: TRBV5-1; D: NA; CDR3: CASSFQNTGELFF; DNA: TGCGCCAGCAGCTTCCAAAACACCGGGGAGCTGTTTTTT
size: NA; J: TRBJ2-7; V: TRBV2; D: TRBD1; CDR3: CASRGRDRGREQYF; DNA: TGTGCCAGCAGAGGACGGGACAGGGGGCGCGAGCAGTACTTC
size: once; J: TRBJ2-7; V: TRBV28; D: NA; CDR3: CASSLGSLGEQYF; DNA: TGTGCCAGCAGTCTCGGGAGCCTCGGCGAGCAGTACTTC
size: NA; J: TRBJ2-2; V: TRBV6-5; D: NA; CDR3: CASSYSLQTNTGELFF; DNA: TGTGCCAGCAGTTACTCGCTACAGACCAACACCGGGGAGCTGTTTTTT
size: NA; J: TRBJ1-5; V: TRBV25-1; D: TRBD1; CDR3: CASRGQGLNQPQHF; DNA: TGTGCCAGCAGAGGACAGGGGCTTAATCAGCCCCAGCATTTT